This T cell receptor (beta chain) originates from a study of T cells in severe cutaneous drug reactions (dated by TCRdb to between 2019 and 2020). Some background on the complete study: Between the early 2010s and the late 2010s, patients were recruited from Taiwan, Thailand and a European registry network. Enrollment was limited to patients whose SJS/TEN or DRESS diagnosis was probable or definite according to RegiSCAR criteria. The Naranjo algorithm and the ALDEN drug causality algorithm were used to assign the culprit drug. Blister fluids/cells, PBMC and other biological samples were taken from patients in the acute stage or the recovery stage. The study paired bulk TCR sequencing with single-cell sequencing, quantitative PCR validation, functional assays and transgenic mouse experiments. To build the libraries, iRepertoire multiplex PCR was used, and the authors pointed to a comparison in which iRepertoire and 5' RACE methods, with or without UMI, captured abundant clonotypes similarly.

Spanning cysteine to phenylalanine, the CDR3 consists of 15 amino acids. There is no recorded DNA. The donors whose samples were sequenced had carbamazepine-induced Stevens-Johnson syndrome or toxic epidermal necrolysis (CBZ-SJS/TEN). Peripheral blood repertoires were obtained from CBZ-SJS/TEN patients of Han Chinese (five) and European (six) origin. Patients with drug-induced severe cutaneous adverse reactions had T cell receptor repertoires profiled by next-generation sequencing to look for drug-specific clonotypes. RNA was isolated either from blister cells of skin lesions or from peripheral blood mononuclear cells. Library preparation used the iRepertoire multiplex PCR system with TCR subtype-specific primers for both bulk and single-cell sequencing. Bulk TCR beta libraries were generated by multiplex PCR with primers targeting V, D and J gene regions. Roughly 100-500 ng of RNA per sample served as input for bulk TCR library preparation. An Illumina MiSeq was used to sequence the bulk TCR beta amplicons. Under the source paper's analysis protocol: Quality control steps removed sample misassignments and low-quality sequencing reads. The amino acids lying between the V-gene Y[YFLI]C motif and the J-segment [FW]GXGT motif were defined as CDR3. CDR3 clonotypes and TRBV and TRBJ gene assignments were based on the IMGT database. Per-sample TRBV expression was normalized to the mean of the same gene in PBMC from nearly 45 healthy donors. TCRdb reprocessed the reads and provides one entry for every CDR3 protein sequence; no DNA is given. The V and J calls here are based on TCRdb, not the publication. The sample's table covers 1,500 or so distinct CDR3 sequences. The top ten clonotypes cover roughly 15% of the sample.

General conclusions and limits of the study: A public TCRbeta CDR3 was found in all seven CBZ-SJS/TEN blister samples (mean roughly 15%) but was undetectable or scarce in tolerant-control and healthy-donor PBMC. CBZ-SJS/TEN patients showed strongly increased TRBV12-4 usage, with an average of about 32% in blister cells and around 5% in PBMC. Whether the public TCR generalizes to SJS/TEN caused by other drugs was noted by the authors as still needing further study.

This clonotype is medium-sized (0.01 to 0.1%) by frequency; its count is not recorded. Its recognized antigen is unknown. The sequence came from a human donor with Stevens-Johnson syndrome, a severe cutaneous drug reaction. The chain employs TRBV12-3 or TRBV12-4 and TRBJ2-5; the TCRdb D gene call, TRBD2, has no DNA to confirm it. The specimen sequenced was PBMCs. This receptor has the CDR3 CASSRDESLEETQYF.